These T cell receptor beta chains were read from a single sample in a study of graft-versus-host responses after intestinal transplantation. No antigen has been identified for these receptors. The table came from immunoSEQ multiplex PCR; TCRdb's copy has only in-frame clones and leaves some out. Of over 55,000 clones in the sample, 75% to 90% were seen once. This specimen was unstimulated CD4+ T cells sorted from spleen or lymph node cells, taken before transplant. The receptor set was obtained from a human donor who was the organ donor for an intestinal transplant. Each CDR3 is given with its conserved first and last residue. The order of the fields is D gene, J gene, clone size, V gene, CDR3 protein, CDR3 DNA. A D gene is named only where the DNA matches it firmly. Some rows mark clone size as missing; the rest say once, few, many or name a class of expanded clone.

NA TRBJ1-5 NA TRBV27 CASSSGGNPNQPQHF TGTGCCAGCAGTTCGGGGGGCAACCCTAATCAGCCCCAGCATTTT
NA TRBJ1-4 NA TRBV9 CASSFDTDEKLFF TGTGCCAGCAGCTTCGACACCGATGAAAAACTGTTTTTT
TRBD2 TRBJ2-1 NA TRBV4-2 CASKGTSGGDNEQFF TGTGCCAGCAAGGGGACTAGCGGGGGGGACAATGAGCAGTTCTTC
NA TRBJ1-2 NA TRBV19 CASSTIAKNGYGYTF TGTGCCAGTAGTACAATCGCGAAGAATGGCTATGGCTACACCTTC
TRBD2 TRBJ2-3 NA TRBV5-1 CASSLGGGARDTQYF TGCGCCAGCAGCTTGGGCGGGGGGGCCAGAGATACGCAGTATTTT
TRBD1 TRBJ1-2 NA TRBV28 CASSPSTGGFYGYTF TGTGCCAGCAGTCCGTCGACAGGGGGCTTCTATGGCTACACCTTC
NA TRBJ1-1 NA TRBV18 CASSPTANTEAFF TGTGCCAGCTCGCCCACAGCGAACACTGAAGCTTTCTTT
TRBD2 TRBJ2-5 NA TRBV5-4 CASSLSKTSGGRTQYF TGTGCCAGCAGCTTGTCTAAGACTAGCGGGGGTCGGACCCAGTACTTC
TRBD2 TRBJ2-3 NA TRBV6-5 CASKASGGIDTQYF TGTGCCAGCAAGGCTAGCGGGGGTATAGATACGCAGTATTTT
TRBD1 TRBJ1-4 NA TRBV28 CASSLLGGNEKLFF TGTGCCAGCAGTTTATTAGGGGGCAATGAAAAACTGTTTTTT
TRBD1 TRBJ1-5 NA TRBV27 CASSLDRGRRPQHF TGTGCCAGCAGCCTGGACAGGGGGCGTCGGCCCCAGCATTTT
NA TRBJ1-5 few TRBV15 CASQETNQPQHF TGTGCCTCTCAGGAAACCAATCAGCCCCAGCATTTT
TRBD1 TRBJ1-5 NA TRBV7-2 CASSPMTGGVQPQHF TGTGCCAGCAGCCCCATGACAGGGGGCGTTCAGCCCCAGCATTTT
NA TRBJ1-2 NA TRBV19 CASSIQGLGGYTF TGTGCCAGTAGTATCCAGGGACTGGGAGGCTACACCTTC
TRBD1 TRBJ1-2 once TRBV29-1 CSAPDRLANYGYTF TGCAGCGCTCCGGACAGGTTAGCTAACTATGGCTACACCTTC
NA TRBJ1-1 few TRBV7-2 CASSQQGGTEAFF TGTGCCAGCAGCCAACAGGGCGGGACTGAAGCTTTCTTT
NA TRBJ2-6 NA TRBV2 CASSSSLAGANVLTF TGTGCCAGCAGTAGTTCCCTAGCTGGGGCCAACGTCCTGACTTTC
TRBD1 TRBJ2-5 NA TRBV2 CASRTTGGRGIYQETQYF TGTGCCAGCAGGACTACAGGGGGAAGAGGGATTTACCAAGAGACCCAGTACTTC
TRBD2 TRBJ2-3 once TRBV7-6 CASSLLGAGGNTDTQYF TGTGCCAGCAGCTTATTAGGAGCGGGGGGTAACACAGATACGCAGTATTTT
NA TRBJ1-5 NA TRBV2 CASSDPRGIQPQHF TGTGCCAGCAGTGATCCTAGGGGAATCCAGCCCCAGCATTTT
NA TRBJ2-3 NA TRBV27 CASSDPAGQSTDTQYF TGTGCCAGTTCAGACCCTGCGGGACAGAGCACAGATACGCAGTATTTT
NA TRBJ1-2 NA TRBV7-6 CASSPQGALNGYTF TGTGCCAGCAGCCCCCAAGGGGCCTTGAATGGCTACACCTTC
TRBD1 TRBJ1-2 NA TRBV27 CASSLTTGGYGYTF TGTGCCAGCAGTTTAACCACAGGGGGCTATGGCTACACCTTC
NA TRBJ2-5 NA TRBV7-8 CASSLEGGTQYF TGTGCCAGCAGCTTAGAAGGGGGGACCCAGTACTTC
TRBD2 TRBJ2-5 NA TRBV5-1 CASSLGLAGGQETQYF TGCGCCAGCAGCTTGGGACTAGCGGGGGGACAAGAGACCCAGTACTTC
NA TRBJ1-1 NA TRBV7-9 CASSWGGTEAFF TGTGCCAGCAGCTGGGGCGGCACTGAAGCTTTCTTT
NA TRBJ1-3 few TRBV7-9 CASSLAVRVGSGNTIYF TGTGCCAGCAGCTTAGCTGTCCGCGTCGGCTCTGGAAACACCATATATTTT
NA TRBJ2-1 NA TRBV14 CASSQDYGRAYYNEQFF TGTGCCAGCAGCCAAGATTACGGCAGGGCCTACTACAATGAGCAGTTCTTC
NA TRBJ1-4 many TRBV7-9 CASSLTATNEKLFF TGTGCCAGCAGCTTGACAGCAACTAATGAAAAACTGTTTTTT
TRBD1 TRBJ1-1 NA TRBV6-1 CASSEASGRGYTEAFF TGTGCCAGCAGTGAAGCCTCCGGCAGGGGGTACACTGAAGCTTTCTTT
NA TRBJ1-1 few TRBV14 CASSQEMGGRTEAFF TGTGCCAGCAGCCAAGAGATGGGGGGTAGAACTGAAGCTTTCTTT
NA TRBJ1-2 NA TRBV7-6 CASSLQDTGYGYTF TGTGCCAGCAGCTTGCAGGATACAGGCTATGGCTACACCTTC
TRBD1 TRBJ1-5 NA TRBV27 CASSHGTGYQPQHF TGTGCCAGCAGTCACGGGACAGGGTATCAGCCCCAGCATTTT
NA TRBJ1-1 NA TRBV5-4 CASSLGQGGSNTEAFF TGTGCCAGCAGCTTGGGTCAAGGGGGTTCAAACACTGAAGCTTTCTTT
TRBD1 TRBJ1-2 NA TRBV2 CASSVDRGLDGYTF TGTGCCAGCAGTGTTGACAGGGGGCTCGACGGCTACACCTTC
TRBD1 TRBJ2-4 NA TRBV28 CASSLGGTGRNIQYF TGTGCCAGCAGTCTAGGGGGGACAGGGAGGAACATTCAGTACTTC
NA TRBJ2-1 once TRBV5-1 CASGPLSAYNEQFF TGCGCCAGCGGGCCGTTGTCGGCGTACAATGAGCAGTTCTTC
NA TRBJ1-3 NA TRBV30 CAWSMGGSGNTIYF TGTGCCTGGTCTATGGGGGGTAGTGGAAACACCATATATTTT
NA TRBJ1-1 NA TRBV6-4 CASSEQLNTEAFF TGTGCCAGCAGTGAGCAGTTGAACACTGAAGCTTTCTTT
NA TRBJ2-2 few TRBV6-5 CASSYSSAVNTGELFF TGTGCCAGCAGTTACTCATCGGCGGTGAACACCGGGGAGCTGTTTTTT
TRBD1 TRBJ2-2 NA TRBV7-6 CASSSETGVKLFF TGTGCCAGCAGTTCGGAGACAGGGGTAAAGCTGTTTTTT
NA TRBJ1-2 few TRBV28 CASSLIADYGYTF TGTGCCAGCAGTTTAATTGCAGACTATGGCTACACCTTC
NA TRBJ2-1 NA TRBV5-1 CASSLPPGSGQFF TGCGCCAGCAGCTTACCACCGGGATCAGGGCAGTTCTTC
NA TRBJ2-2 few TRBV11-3 CASSLGFGTAGADTGELFF TGTGCCAGCAGCTTAGGATTTGGTACGGCGGGGGCCGACACCGGGGAGCTGTTTTTT
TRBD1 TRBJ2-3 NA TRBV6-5 CASSVTGSTDTQYF TGTGCCAGCAGTGTGACAGGGTCCACAGATACGCAGTATTTT
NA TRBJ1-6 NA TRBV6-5 CASSSVYNSPLHF TGTGCCAGCAGTTCCGTTTATAATTCACCCCTCCACTTT
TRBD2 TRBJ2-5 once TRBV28 CASSGGGLRETQYF TGTGCCAGCAGCGGGGGGGGGTTGCGGGAGACCCAGTACTTC
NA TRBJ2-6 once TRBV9 CASSPRGGWSSGANVLTF TGTGCCAGCAGCCCAAGAGGGGGTTGGAGCTCTGGGGCCAACGTCCTGACTTTC
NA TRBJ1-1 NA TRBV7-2 CASRARLQAFF TGTGCCAGCAGAGCGAGGTTACAAGCTTTCTTT
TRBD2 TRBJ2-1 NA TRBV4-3 CASSQEPSGNNEQFF TGCGCCAGCAGCCAAGAACCTAGCGGGAACAATGAGCAGTTCTTC
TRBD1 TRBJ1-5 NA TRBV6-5 CASSSRGGTGDQPQHF TGTGCCAGCAGTTCCCGAGGGGGGACAGGGGATCAGCCCCAGCATTTT
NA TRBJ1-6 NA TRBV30 CAWSGSGSYNSPLHF TGTGCCTGGAGTGGGTCAGGCTCCTATAATTCACCCCTCCACTTT
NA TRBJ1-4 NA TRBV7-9 CASSLAGAGEKLFF TGTGCCAGCAGCTTAGCGGGGGCTGGGGAAAAACTGTTTTTT
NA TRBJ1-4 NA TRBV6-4 CASSDRRTEEKLFF TGTGCCAGCAGTGACCGTCGGACAGAGGAAAAACTGTTTTTT
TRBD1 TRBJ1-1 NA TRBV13 CASSLGAVYRGLDTEAFF TGTGCCAGCAGCTTAGGGGCGGTCTACAGGGGGCTGGACACTGAAGCTTTCTTT
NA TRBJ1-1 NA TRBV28 CASSGGTAEAFF TGTGCCAGCAGTGGGGGGACCGCTGAAGCTTTCTTT
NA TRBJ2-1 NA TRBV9 CASSVGIRGPYNEQFF TGTGCCAGCAGCGTAGGTATACGGGGTCCCTACAATGAGCAGTTCTTC
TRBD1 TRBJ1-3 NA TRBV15 CATSRAAGGEGSGNTIYF TGTGCCACCAGCAGAGCTGCAGGGGGAGAGGGCTCTGGAAACACCATATATTTT
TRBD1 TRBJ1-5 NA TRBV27 CASSYTGTGLFGRNQPQHF TGTGCCAGCAGTTACACCGGGACAGGATTATTCGGCCGCAATCAGCCCCAGCATTTT